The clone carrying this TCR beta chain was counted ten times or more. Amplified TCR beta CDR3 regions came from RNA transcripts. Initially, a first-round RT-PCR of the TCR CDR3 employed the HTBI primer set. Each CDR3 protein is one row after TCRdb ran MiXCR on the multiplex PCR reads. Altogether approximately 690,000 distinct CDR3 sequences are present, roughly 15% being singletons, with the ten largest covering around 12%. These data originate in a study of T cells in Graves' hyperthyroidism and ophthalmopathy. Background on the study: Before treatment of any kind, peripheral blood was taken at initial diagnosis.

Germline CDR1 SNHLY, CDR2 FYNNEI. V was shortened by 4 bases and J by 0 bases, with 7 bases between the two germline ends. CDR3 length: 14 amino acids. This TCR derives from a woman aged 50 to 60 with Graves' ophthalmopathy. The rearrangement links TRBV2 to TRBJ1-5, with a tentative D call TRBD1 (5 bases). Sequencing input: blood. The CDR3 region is CASSGGYSNQPQHF. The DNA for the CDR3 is TGTGCCAGCAGTGGGGGCTATAGCAATCAGCCCCAGCATTTT. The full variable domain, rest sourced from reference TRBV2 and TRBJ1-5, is EPEVTQTPSHQVTQMGQEVILRCVPISNHLYFYWYRQILGQKVEFLVSFYNNEISEKSEIFDDQFSVERPDGSNFTLKIRSTKLEDSAMYFCASSGGYSNQPQHFGDGTRLSIL.